Each of the 32 T cell receptor beta chains below was sequenced from the same sample in a study of T cells expressing NK-cell markers (dated by TCRdb to 2020 to 2022). Library prep was done by 5' RACE. The run used an Illumina HiSeq 2000. TCRdb reprocessed the reads; each CDR3 protein sequence makes one entry, and DNA is unavailable. This specimen's table enumerates 500,000 to 700,000 distinct CDR3 sequences. The leading ten clones occupy 3% to 4.5% of the sample. Sequenced material: blood T cells: a sorted CD56 or NKG2C T cell subset, CD4+ or CD8+ T cells, or bulk PBMC T cells (not recorded which). The receptors shown here come from a man aged 18 to 30 in good health. Donor details come from another sample of the same person, matched by shared clones.

The rearrangement uses TRBV12-3 or TRBV12-4 and TRBJ2-1; TCRdb's D call of TRBD2 is untestable without DNA. The CDR3 covers 16 residues. The CDR3 reads CASSFSVSGANNEQFF.

The chain employs TRBV27 and TRBJ1-1; TCRdb returns TRBD1, unconfirmable since there is no DNA. This CDR3 spans 14 amino acids. Germline CDR1 and CDR2: MNHEY and SMNVEV (reference sequence). The CDR3 is CASRDGSMNTEAFF.

This CDR3 reads CASSPVGTAEAFF. The J gene is TRBJ1-1, the V gene TRBV5-1; TCRdb gives TRBD1 as the D gene, but with no DNA this cannot be confirmed. CDR1 is SGHRS, CDR2 YFSETQ, per germline. The CDR3 totals 13 residues.

The gene calls are TRBV27 and TRBJ2-7; TCRdb's D call, TRBD1, is unchecked because there is no DNA. CDR1 is MNHEY and CDR2 is SMNVEV in the germline V gene (reference sequence). The CDR3 runs to 17 residues. This CDR3 reads CASSSGAFEAGAYEQYF.

The genes are TRBV7-2 and TRBJ1-3; TCRdb selects TRBD1, and the lack of DNA leaves this call unchecked. This CDR3 region has 15 residues. CDR1 is SGHTA and CDR2 is FQGNSA in the germline V gene. The CDR3 protein is CASSLASQGWNTIYF.

The V call is TRBV3-1, the J call TRBJ2-5; TCRdb indicates TRBD1, and absent DNA this call remains unverified. This CDR3 has 15 residues. Germline lookup yields CDR1 LGHDT and CDR2 YNNKEL (reference sequence). The CDR3 loop is CASSHPGTAGETQYF.

The rearrangement links TRBV6-2 or TRBV6-3 to TRBJ2-2; TCRdb's assignment of TRBD2 cannot be checked, as there is no DNA. This CDR3 is 16 amino acids long. CDR1 MNHEY and CDR2 SVGEGT come from the germline V gene. The CDR3 here is CASSYSTREDTGELFF.

This chain links TRBV12-3 or TRBV12-4 with TRBJ2-3; the TRBD2 assignment by TCRdb is unverifiable without DNA. CDR3 size: 15 residues. This CDR3 reads CASKEDPGGADTQYF.

The chain couples TRBV15 to TRBJ2-7; the TRBD1 assignment by TCRdb is unverifiable without DNA. The CDR3 is 15 residues long. Germline-derived CDR1 and CDR2 are LNHNV and YYDKDF (reference sequence). CDR3 sequence: CATSRAQGLSYEQYF.

This rearrangement joins TRBV27 to TRBJ2-5; without DNA, the TCRdb call of TRBD2 cannot be checked. Germline V gene data show CDR1 as MNHEY and CDR2 as SMNVEV (reference sequence). The CDR3 runs 12 residues. The CDR3 spells CASVPRSGTQYF.

The chain combines TRBV19 with TRBJ2-1; TCRdb gives TRBD2 as the D gene, but with no DNA this cannot be confirmed. The CDR3 spans 16 residues. CDR1 and CDR2 (germline): LNHDA, SQIVND (reference sequence). The CDR3 protein is CASSKQASSNYNEQFF. Full variable domain (remainder filled in from reference TRBV19 and TRBJ2-1): DGGITQSPKYLFRKEGQNVTLSCEQNLNHDAMYWYRQDPGQGLRLIYYSQIVNDFQKGDIAEGYSVSREKKESFPLTVTSAQKNPTAFYLCASSKQASSNYNEQFFGPGTRLTVL.

This chain's CDR3 is CASRGLKGQAFFYGYTF. V gene TRBV2 combines with J gene TRBJ1-2; TCRdb gives TRBD1 as the D gene, but with no DNA this cannot be confirmed. This CDR3 has 17 amino acids. CDR1 SNHLY and CDR2 FYNNEI come from the germline V gene.

The V gene is TRBV12-3 or TRBV12-4, the J gene TRBJ2-5; without DNA, the TCRdb call of TRBD1 cannot be checked. The CDR3 runs 13 residues. The CDR3 protein is CASSPGGGKTQYF.

V gene TRBV5-1 combines with J gene TRBJ2-1; as DNA is missing, the TRBD2 call by TCRdb cannot be tested. Germline assignment: CDR1 SGHRS and CDR2 YFSETQ. The CDR3 is 14 amino acids. The CDR3 region is CASSGWREHNEQFF.

The rearrangement links TRBV18 to TRBJ2-3; the D call of TRBD1 rests on TCRdb alone, since no DNA is present to check it. In germline, CDR1 is KGHSH, CDR2 LQKENI. The CDR3 totals 17 residues. This chain's CDR3 is CASSPPDLYRATDTQYF.

This sequence joins TRBV10-2 and TRBJ2-5; the D call of TRBD2 rests on TCRdb alone, since no DNA is present to check it. This CDR3 has 16 residues. The germline CDR1 and CDR2 sequences are WSHSY and SAAADI. The CDR3 sequence: CASSEMAGASGETQYF.

V gene TRBV7-8 combines with J gene TRBJ2-1; no DNA is available, so the TRBD1 call from TCRdb remains unchecked. The CDR3 is made up of 17 amino acids. Germline assignment: CDR1 SGHVS and CDR2 FQNEAQ. The CDR3 sequence is CASRPRGRDSPNNEQFF.

J is TRBJ2-3 and V is TRBV7-6; checking the TCRdb D call of TRBD1 is not possible without DNA. The CDR3 spans 14 residues. Germline V gene data show CDR1 as SGHVS and CDR2 as FNYEAQ. CDR3 residues: CASSLLRGADTQYF.

V gene TRBV4-2 combines with J gene TRBJ2-7; TCRdb selects TRBD2, and the lack of DNA leaves this call unchecked. This CDR3 has 17 amino acids. The V gene's germline CDR1 is LGHNA and CDR2 YNFKEQ. The CDR3 loop reads CASSQGGTSGGAYEQYF.

V is TRBV6-4 and J is TRBJ2-3. CDR1 is MRHNA and CDR2 is SNTAGT in the germline V gene. CDR3 size: 15 residues. Here the CDR3 reads CASSDSSLHTDTQYF.

V usage is TRBV29-1 and J usage is TRBJ2-1; TCRdb's D gene call, TRBD2, goes unchecked for lack of DNA. The germline CDR1 and CDR2 sequences are SQVTM and ANQGSEA. This CDR3 contains 19 residues. CDR3 loop: CSVEDLQLAGGQSYNEQFF.

The J gene is TRBJ2-1, the V gene TRBV12-3 or TRBV12-4; TCRdb reports TRBD1, a call that lacks DNA to check it against. This CDR3 spans 13 amino acids. The CDR3 sequence is CASTPGQGAKQFF.

V gene TRBV27 combines with J gene TRBJ2-1. In germline, CDR1 is MNHEY, CDR2 SMNVEV (reference sequence). The CDR3 totals 15 residues. The chain's CDR3 is CASSFERSSYNEQFF.

This chain connects TRBV28 to TRBJ2-3; the TRBD1 assignment by TCRdb is unverifiable without DNA. This CDR3 contains 15 residues. Germline V gene data show CDR1 as MDHEN and CDR2 as SYDVKM. CDR3 residues: CASSISGTAGDTQYF.

The CDR3 loop is CSVGVAVTGANVLTF. The genes are TRBV29-1 and TRBJ2-6; with no DNA, the TCRdb D assignment of TRBD1 cannot be verified. The CDR3 sequence is 15 residues long. Germline values: CDR1 SQVTM, CDR2 ANQGSEA.

V usage is TRBV24-1 and J usage is TRBJ2-2; TCRdb's assignment of TRBD1 cannot be checked, as there is no DNA. CDR3 length equals 16 residues. Germline V gives CDR1 KGHDR, CDR2 SFDVKD. CDR3 amino acids: CATSDFSREDTGELFF.

This chain uses TRBV4-2 with TRBJ2-2; checking the TCRdb D call of TRBD1 is not possible without DNA. The germline gives CDR1 LGHNA, CDR2 YNFKEQ. The CDR3 extends over 17 amino acids. CDR3 region: CASSQEADRGHTGELFF.

This chain links TRBV20-1 with TRBJ2-7; there is no DNA to check the TCRdb D call of TRBD1. CDR1 is DFQATT, CDR2 SNEGSKA, per germline (reference sequence). The CDR3 extends over 13 amino acids. The chain's CDR3 is CSARGREPYEQYF.

The chain combines TRBV6-5 with TRBJ2-1; TCRdb reports TRBD1, a call that lacks DNA to check it against. This CDR3 has 18 residues. Germline-derived CDR1 and CDR2 are MNHEY and SVGAGI. CDR3 residues: CASSYHRGRGTGFNEQFF.

The chain uses TRBV20-1 and TRBJ2-7; the D call of TRBD1 rests on TCRdb alone, since no DNA is present to check it. Germline V gene sequence: CDR1 DFQATT, CDR2 SNEGSKA (reference sequence). This CDR3 has 13 amino acids. CDR3 loop: CSARGPSRPEQYF.

The genes are TRBV7-2 and TRBJ2-7; the TRBD2 assignment by TCRdb is unverifiable without DNA. The CDR3 extends over 14 amino acids. The germline CDR1 and CDR2 sequences are SGHTA and FQGNSA. The CDR3 protein is CASSPGTLYYEQYF.

The chain combines TRBV20-1 with TRBJ2-3; TCRdb selects TRBD2, and the lack of DNA leaves this call unchecked. The CDR3 length is 12 residues. CDR1 and CDR2 from the germline V gene are DFQATT and SNEGSKA (reference sequence). CDR3 protein: CRLAASTDTQYF.